This T cell receptor beta chain was found in a study of blood T cell repertoires in COVID-19. Study details: Acute-phase and convalescent COVID-19 samples originated in the United States, Italy and Spain. The analysed material was cDNA or gDNA that came from T cells, B-cell-depleted T cells, or PBMCs.

Germline CDR1 LNHDA, CDR2 SQIVND (reference sequence). The CDR3 covers 15 residues. Trimming took 1 base from V and 7 from J, leaving 14 bases between them. Authors' processing steps: Reference gene primer amplification gave nucleated cell count estimates. Sequencing was performed with immunoSEQ multiplex PCR; in TCRdb, only in-frame clones are kept and a portion is missing. The DNA was the basis for D and trimming; V, J and clone size are from that table. The top ten clones hold roughly 0.43% of a sample with about 90,000 clones, approximately 89% of them seen once. The sample holds a few counts of this clone.

This sequence was found in a man aged 55 to 70 with acute or convalescent COVID-19. The rearrangement links TRBV19 to TRBJ1-5, with a tentative D call TRBD1 (5 bases). Sequencing used peripheral blood. The DNA for the CDR3 is TGTGCCAGTAGTATAGTACCAGGGTTTAGCCAGCCCCAGCATTTT. This encodes CASSIVPGFSQPQHF.